The 2 T cell receptor beta chains reported below all come from one sample, sequenced in a study of cytomegalovirus exposure and HLA in healthy donors. Vbeta (60) and Jbeta (13) primers were used in the PCR. Repertoires were generated with immunoSEQ multiplex PCR, while TCRdb's copy carries only in-frame clones and drops some. The repertoire has more than 150,000 clones, about three quarters of them found once; the top ten carry 1.5% to 2%. Sequenced: PBMCs. These receptors were collected from a man younger than 30 in good health and CMV-seronegative.

The genes are TRBV4-2 and TRBJ1-2; 9 bases align to TRBD1. V lost 2 bases, J lost 3 bases, and 7 bases stayed unmatched. The germline V gene encodes CDR1 LGHNA and CDR2 YNFKEQ. The CDR3 is 16 residues long. CDR3 DNA sequence: TGTGCCAGCAGCCAAACACTTACAGGGGGCGACTATGGCTACACCTTC. As protein: CASSQTLTGGDYGYTF.

Only a few counts were recorded for this clone. This chain joins TRBV23-1 and TRBJ2-7, with 7 bases aligning to TRBD2. TRBV23-1 is reported as an ORF; its role is uncertain. This CDR3 spans 16 amino acids. Trimming at V came to 2 bases and at J to 5 bases, leaving 12 bases not matched to a gene. The CDR3, as DNA: TGCGCCAGCAGTCAAGATAGGGCAACCGGGAGGCACGAGCAGTACTTC. It encodes CASSQDRATGRHEQYF.